One and the same sample provided the 3 T cell receptor beta chains below, sequenced in a study of OX40 agonist ivuxolimab in advanced cancers. Libraries were made using the immunoSEQ multiplex PCR assay. In its TCRdb copy, this immuneACCESS table keeps in-frame sequences only and misses some clones. Where compared with another copy, unresolved V genes explain less than half of these, and the others have no known cause. The sample data list about 73,000 clones, and 75% to 95% of these were observed just once. Approximately 0.49% of the sample rests with the top ten. The sample in question was CD4+ or CD8+ T cells sorted from blood, obtained in a trial of the OX40 agonist ivuxolimab. The receptors were sampled from an adult with an advanced solid tumor such as melanoma, head and neck, liver or kidney cancer.

The rearrangement links TRBV5-1 to TRBJ2-7, with D possibly matching TRBD2 (6 bases). Germline assignment: CDR1 SGHRS and CDR2 YFSETQ. The germline V and J ends were trimmed by 0 bases and 6 bases, with 10 bases remaining between them. CDR3 length equals 13 residues. The CDR3 DNA follows: TGCGCCAGCAGCTTGGCGATGGGGGGCGAGCAGTACTTC. Its protein product is CASSLAMGGEQYF.

This chain connects TRBV6-6 to TRBJ2-3, with D unresolved. The CDR3 covers 13 residues. Per the germline V gene, CDR1 is MNHNY and CDR2 is SVGAGI (reference sequence). Deletions cut 2 bases from V and 11 bases from J, with 14 bases between. CDR3 amino acids: CASSYTESLGQYF. DNA of the CDR3: TGTGCCAGCAGTTACACCGAGAGCTTGGGGCAGTATTTT.

The chain couples TRBV21-1 to TRBJ2-7; the listed D gene, TRBD1, was not tested against the DNA. TRBV21-1 is a listed pseudogene. The CDR3 runs 15 residues. The CDR3: CASSRTGTGSRMMYF. In DNA form, the CDR3 reads TGTGCCAGCAGCAGAACCGGGACAGGGAGCCGCATGATGTACTTC.